This T cell receptor beta chain was captured in a study of blood T cells in healthy people across ages. Study observations and caveats: Unsorted PBMC input precluded a conclusive naive versus antigen-experienced comparison.

Through a sample-barcoded 5' primer and a J-beta primer mix, a second PCR was run for roughly 6 to 11 cycles. TCRdb re-analysed the 5' RACE reads in MiXCR, keeping a single row per CDR3 protein. The sample gives roughly 700,000 distinct CDR3 sequences, 49% of which show up once; 30% to 35% is in the top ten. About this clonotype itself: Its antigen remains unknown.

Germline CDR1 and CDR2: MDHEN and SYDVKM. The CDR3 has 15 amino acids. V shed 3 bases, J shed 6 bases, and the junction held 5 bases outside the gene matches. The J gene is TRBJ2-1, the V gene TRBV28; 10 bases line up with TRBD1. The sequence came from a woman between 55 and 75 years old in good health. The sample was blood. CDR3 sequence reads: CASSLGQGWSNEQFF. For the CDR3, the DNA is TGTGCCAGCAGTTTGGGACAGGGGTGGAGCAATGAGCAGTTCTTC.